This T cell receptor beta chain was identified during a study of brain metastases from non-small cell lung cancer. Germline lookup yields CDR1 KGHSH and CDR2 LQKENI. The CDR3 covers 14 residues. Trimming pared 3 bases from V and 7 bases from J, leaving 12 bases between. Libraries were prepared by immunoSEQ multiplex PCR; TCRdb keeps only in-frame clonotypes and omits some of them. The data show 4,700 or so clones, around four fifths seen once. The TCR sequence derives from a donor at least 40 years old with non-small cell lung cancer. The chain uses TRBV18 and TRBJ2-2; D is tentatively TRBD1 or TRBD2 (5 bases each). The sequenced sample consisted of tumor-adjacent normal tissue. CDR3 sequence reads: CASSPRAGNGELFF. The CDR3 nucleotides are TGTGCCAGCTCACCGAGGGCAGGGAACGGGGAGCTGTTTTTT. Full variable domain (outside the CDR3, taken from reference TRBV18 and TRBJ2-2): NAGVMQNPRHLVRRRGQEARLRCSPMKGHSHVYWYRQLPEEGLKFMVYLQKENIIDESGMPKERFSAEFPKEGPSILRIQQVVRGDSAAYFCASSPRAGNGELFFGEGSRLTVL.